This TCR beta chain was sequenced for a study of blood T cell repertoires in COVID-19. Study context: Researchers got acute and convalescent COVID-19 samples from the United States, Italy and Spain. T cells, B-cell-depleted T cells, or PBMCs provided the cDNA or gDNA that served as material.

Authors' processing steps: Estimation of nucleated cell counts relied on the amplification of reference gene primers. The protocol was immunoSEQ multiplex PCR, while the TCRdb copy is restricted to in-frame clones and leaves out a portion. That table furnishes V, J and clone size, whereas the DNA furnished D and trimming. The data contain about 26,000 clones, approximately 90% of them seen just once; the ten biggest clones take up under 3.5%. The sample comprised peripheral blood. The TCR sequence derives from a human donor in a cohort sampled during active COVID-19.

CDR3 in DNA: TGTGCCACCCTGGGACTAGCGGGGTCCACAGATACGCAGTATTTT. Its translation is CATLGLAGSTDTQYF. The V and J genes are TRBV19 and TRBJ2-3; 13 nucleotides agree with TRBD2. CDR3 length: 15 amino acids. The ends lost 10 bases at V and 2 bases at J; junction bases unmatched: 6. Germline lookup yields CDR1 LNHDA and CDR2 SQIVND (reference sequence).